One sample yielded the 8 T cell receptor beta chains listed below, sequenced in a study of cytomegalovirus exposure and HLA in healthy donors. PCR employed 60 Vbeta and 13 Jbeta primers. The data were produced by immunoSEQ multiplex PCR, yet TCRdb's version contains in-frame clones alone and is incomplete. The sample consists of around 210,000 clones, 70% to 90% of them appearing once. The sequencing input was PBMCs. The receptors derive from a girl aged 2 to 9 in good health and CMV-seronegative.

The rearrangement joins TRBV5-4 to TRBJ2-7; 9 nucleotides match TRBD2. Unmatched junction bases numbered 9, after V lost 3 bases and J lost 5 bases. The CDR3 runs to 15 residues. The germline V gene has CDR1 SGHNT and CDR2 YYREEE (reference sequence). The CDR3 region has the DNA TGTGCCAGCAGCTCGCGGGAGGGCAGGAAGGACGAGCAGTACTTC. This gives the protein CASSSREGRKDEQYF.

The chain uses TRBV27 and TRBJ2-5; D gene ambiguous. TRBJ2-7 explains the end of the DNA better; the J call may be wrong. Germline V CDR1 and CDR2: MNHEY, SMNVEV (reference sequence). This CDR3 spans 17 amino acids. The DNA for the CDR3 is TGTGCCAGCAGCTCCTTACTCGGGTTCCATCACTCCTACGAGCAGTACTTC. Translation gives CASSSLLGFHHSYEQYF.

J is TRBJ2-5 and V is TRBV5-4; D uncertain. The germline gives CDR1 SGHNT, CDR2 YYREEE (reference sequence). The CDR3 consists of 13 residues. The germline V and J ends were trimmed by 2 bases and 2 bases, with 7 bases remaining between them. CDR3 residues: CASSLDWQETQYF. In DNA form, the CDR3 reads TGTGCCAGCAGCTTAGACTGGCAAGAGACCCAGTACTTC.

The rearrangement joins TRBV5-4 to TRBJ2-6; D unresolved. Germline values: CDR1 SGHNT, CDR2 YYREEE (reference sequence). Deletions cut 1 base from V and 0 bases from J, with 11 bases between. This CDR3 spans 17 amino acids. CDR3 sequence (DNA): TGTGCCAGCAGCTTGATCAGGAAATCCTCTGGGGCCAACGTCCTGACTTTC. Translating gives CASSLIRKSSGANVLTF. The full variable domain, completed using reference TRBV5-4 and TRBJ2-6, is ETGVTQSPTHLIKTRGQQVTLRCSSQSGHNTVSWYQQALGQGPQFIFQYYREEENGRGNFPPRFSGLQFPNYSSELNVNALELDDSALYLCASSLIRKSSGANVLTFGAGSRLTVL.

The J gene is TRBJ2-7, the V gene TRBV29-1, with 9 bases aligning to TRBD1. The CDR3 is 13 amino acids. With 4 bases clipped from V and 2 bases from J, the junction kept 3 bases outside the gene matches. Germline CDR1 reads SQVTM; CDR2 reads ANQGSEA. The CDR3 DNA follows: TGCAGCGTTGGGGGACAGGGACCCTACGAGCAGTACTTC. Its protein product is CSVGGQGPYEQYF.

The chain employs TRBV2 and TRBJ2-3; 12 nucleotides agree with TRBD2. The CDR3 sequence is 16 residues long. Germline lookup yields CDR1 SNHLY and CDR2 FYNNEI. The V segment lost 5 bases and the J segment 2 bases; nucleotides outside the gene matches: 5. For the CDR3, the DNA is TGTGCCAGCAGTTACCTAGCGGGAGGGACCACAGATACGCAGTATTTT. Protein product: CASSYLAGGTTDTQYF.

The genes are TRBV29-1 and TRBJ2-7; 7 nucleotides match TRBD1. Germline CDR1 and CDR2: SQVTM and ANQGSEA. V lost 5 bases to trimming and J lost 2 bases; unmatched junction nucleotides: 3. The CDR3 is 12 amino acids. This chain's CDR3 is CSVWDSPYEQYF. Here the CDR3 DNA reads TGCAGCGTTTGGGACAGCCCCTACGAGCAGTACTTC.

This clone has just a few counts. The chain combines TRBV5-1 with TRBJ2-7; TRBD2 matches at 7 bases. The CDR3 has 15 amino acids. CDR1 and CDR2 from the germline V gene are SGHRS and YFSETQ. Trimming at V came to 4 bases and at J to 3 bases, leaving 10 bases not matched to a gene. CDR3 coding DNA: TGCGCCAGCAGCCCCGGGACTACCCACGTCTACGAGCAGTACTTC. It yields the protein CASSPGTTHVYEQYF.